This entry concerns a single T cell receptor beta chain. This receptor's antigen is unknown. No base-level quality is on record; no much larger clone is a single base apart. TCRbeta CDR3 regions were amplified from genomic DNA using the immunoSEQ Assay, a bias-controlled multiplex PCR. The study's processing was this. Within the assay, amplification of reference gene primers was used to estimate how many nucleated cells each sample contained. To quantify the absolute abundance of each unique TCRbeta CDR3 rearrangement, sequence reads were collapsed and filtered. For each sample, productive Simpson clonality was calculated by taking the square root of Simpson's diversity index across productive rearrangements. The table was pulled from immuneACCESS by TCRdb, which kept in-frame rearrangements only. Such tables lose some clones; where checked, under half of the loss comes from unresolved V genes, and the rest has no known cause. That table supplies the V and J calls and clone size; D and trimming were determined from the DNA. In this sample the table shows 200,000 to 250,000 clones, 83% of which occur a single time. The ten largest account for around 4.6% of the sample.

The data were obtained in a study of blood T cell repertoires in COVID-19 (dated by TCRdb to 2020 to 2022). In the study overall: Samples from collaborators originated in the United States, Italy and Spain and spanned both the acute and convalescent phases of COVID-19. The material from the prospective study consisted of cDNA or gDNA derived from T cells, B-cell-depleted T cells, or PBMCs. Deeply sampled blood TCRbeta repertoires from subjects exposed to, actively infected with, or recovered from COVID-19 were included in the dataset. The repertoires were released in a freely available public database meant as a resource for research on the immune response to SARS-CoV-2. Samples came from the ongoing ImmuneRACE study (first 160 participants) plus 1,254 subjects from 6 global collaborators. Nearly every sample came with metadata listing a de-identified subject ID, COVID-19 status, age in years and sex. Where HLA class I and class II types were available, the types were taken from metadata supplied by the sample provider, not from assay-based typing.

Participants in the prospective study were aged roughly 18 to 89 years, lived in more than 20 United States geographic areas, and enrolled through a virtual design. In the prospective study, participants were assigned to cohorts based on the clinical history participants reported in a screening survey and a study questionnaire. Exposed participants had been in contact, within 2 weeks of entering the study, with a person who had a PCR-confirmed or clinician-diagnosed case of COVID-19. Mobile phlebotomists in the prospective study collected whole blood, serum and a nasopharyngeal or oropharyngeal swab from every participant. Over a roughly two-month period, participants in the prospective study had the option of providing additional blood draws and questionnaires. Before DNA extraction, prospective study blood samples were shipped either frozen or at room temperature. Overall results and qualifications from the work: The quantity of clinical and demographic metadata differed by source and by participant and was supplied without curation.

This TCR derives from a woman aged 45-65 years who had been exposed to COVID-19. Sequencing was carried out using PBMCs or T cells enriched from blood (not recorded which).

CDR3 protein: CASSYGQRTGRYGYTF. The bases are TGTGCCAGCAGTTACGGTCAACGGACAGGTCGCTATGGCTACACCTTC. The sequence is built from TRBV6-6 and TRBJ1-2, with 7 bases aligning to TRBD1. The germline V gene (reference sequence) sets CDR1 to MNHNY and CDR2 to SVGAGI. The CDR3, from cysteine to phenylalanine, totals 16 residues. Kept here is only the CDR3 DNA, which spans 48 bases and is read in frame from base 1. For this chain, trimming is 2 bases at the V end and 4 bases at the J end, and the number of junction bases without a gene match is 10.